This T cell receptor beta chain was captured by sequencing in a study of T cell repertoires in cytomegalovirus infection. For the study at large: The authors relied on CMV epitopes, both recently identified HLA-C-restricted and well-studied HLA-B-restricted. CMV infection and matching HLA type were both indicated by public TCR beta signatures.

This clonotype was observed many times. Antigen unknown. Study outcomes and limitations: Public TCR beta family frequency separated CMV-and-HLA carriers, including in an independent cohort. HLA-C-restricted TCR beta clonotypes specific for CMV led the ex vivo response.

Each CDR3 protein is one row after TCRdb ran MiXCR on the reads. The sample holds about 900,000 distinct CDR3 sequences, 25% to 40% seen once. Trimming took 0 bases from V and 5 from J, leaving 7 bases between them. CDR1 and CDR2 (germline): SEHNR, FQNEAQ (reference sequence). CDR3 length equals 13 residues. The sequence was obtained from a human donor in good health (CMV status not recorded). Some clones in this sample may be carry-over from other donors' samples. The V and J genes are TRBV7-9 and TRBJ2-5; D remains ambiguous. The sample was cultured CD8+ T cells from PBMCs, taken from culture after CMV antigen stimulation. The CDR3 region has the DNA TGTGCCAGCAGCTTAGCTGGGATGGAGACCCAGTACTTC. This gives the protein CASSLAGMETQYF. Full variable domain (missing parts from reference TRBV7-9 and TRBJ2-5): DTGVSQNPRHKITKRGQNVTFRCDPISEHNRLYWYRQTLGQGPEFLTYFQNEAQLEKSRLLSDRFSAERPKGSFSTLEIQRTEQGDSAMYLCASSLAGMETQYFGPGTRLLVL.